This T cell receptor beta chain emerged from a study of vaccination and CD4 T cells after COVID-19. Background on the study: Participants were vaccinated with two doses, given as either BNT162b2 or mRNA-1273 vaccine. Either a CEFX pool, an HIV-1 Nef pool, or no peptide was added to control cultures.

This sample's treatment: roughly ten-day PBMC culture with coronavirus spike peptide pools or control peptides (ViraFEST assay). The Oncomine TCR Beta short-read assay was applied to DNA of cultured CD4+ T cells. TCRdb reanalysed the PCR reads using MiXCR and keeps one entry per CDR3 protein. The repertoire holds around 15,000 distinct CDR3 sequences, with approximately 52% as singletons. As concerns this clonotype: No antigen is known for it.

Sequencing was performed on CD4+ T cells from blood, cultured in vitro. The TCR comes from a human donor who had recovered from COVID-19.

CDR3 sequence reads: CASSYSRGGTEAFF. In nucleotides, the CDR3 is TGTGCCAGCAGTTACAGCAGGGGTGGCACTGAAGCTTTCTTT. This rearrangement joins TRBV6-5 to TRBJ1-1; possible D gene TRBD1, 6 bases. The V gene lost 2 bases and the J gene lost 4 bases, with 11 bases spanning the gap. Germline V lookup: CDR1 MNHEY, CDR2 SVGAGI. The length of the CDR3 is 14 residues.